Listed below are T cell receptor beta chains from one sample, sequenced in a study of blood T cell repertoires in COVID-19. Sequencing used immunoSEQ multiplex PCR; TCRdb keeps in-frame clones, though not all of them. The repertoire holds about 160,000 clones, with approximately 86% as singletons. The sample comprised peripheral blood. The receptor source for this set is a woman between 40 and 50 years old with COVID-19, enrolled during active disease. Each CDR3 is given with its conserved first and last residue. The order of the fields is V gene, J gene, D gene, clone size, CDR3 DNA, CDR3 protein. The D gene is left open where the match is weak. Only some rows state a clone size, as once, few, many or a class for expanded clones.

V: TRBV19
J: TRBJ1-4
D: -
size: -
DNA: TGTGCCAGTAGTTGGAAGCTACAGGGAGGGGCCCTAGGTGAAAAACTGTTTTTT
CDR3: CASSWKLQGGALGEKLFF

V: TRBV19
J: TRBJ2-3
D: -
size: -
DNA: TGTGCCAGTCGGTCAGATACGCAGTATTTT
CDR3: CASRSDTQYF

V: TRBV4-1
J: TRBJ2-1
D: -
size: -
DNA: TGCGCCAGCAGCCCTGACCCCTGGCCATCGAGGTACAATGAGCAGTTCTTC
CDR3: CASSPDPWPSRYNEQFF

V: TRBV5-4
J: TRBJ1-2
D: -
size: -
DNA: TGTGCCAGCAGCGTTGGCGGTCATCGCAGGGATGGCTACACCTTC
CDR3: CASSVGGHRRDGYTF

V: TRBV7-8
J: TRBJ1-5
D: -
size: -
DNA: TGTGCCAGCAGCTTACCAGGGTTGGTTCAGCCCCAGCATTTT
CDR3: CASSLPGLVQPQHF

V: TRBV9
J: TRBJ2-5
D: -
size: -
DNA: TGTGCCAGCAGCCTCGCGCCCGGGGAGCAAGAGACCCAGTACTTC
CDR3: CASSLAPGEQETQYF

V: TRBV10-3
J: TRBJ2-3
D: -
size: -
DNA: TGTGCCATCAGTGGAGGCGGCGGCACAGATACGCAGTATTTT
CDR3: CAISGGGGTDTQYF

V: TRBV28
J: TRBJ2-2
D: TRBD1
size: -
DNA: TGTGCCAGCATACAGGGGTCGAGCACCGGGGAGCTGTTTTTT
CDR3: CASIQGSSTGELFF

V: TRBV27
J: TRBJ2-3
D: -
size: -
DNA: TGTGCCAGCAGTCCCCCCCTGGGGGAGGGGGGCACAGATACGCAGTATTTT
CDR3: CASSPPLGEGGTDTQYF

V: TRBV6-4
J: TRBJ2-1
D: -
size: medium-sized
DNA: TGTGCCAGCAGTGACTCGAAGGCCGGGACTGTAAATGAGCAGTTCTTC
CDR3: CASSDSKAGTVNEQFF

V: TRBV11-3
J: TRBJ2-3
D: TRBD2
size: -
DNA: TGTGCCAGCAGCTTAGGAGGCGGGAGTAGGGCAGATACGCAGTATTTT
CDR3: CASSLGGGSRADTQYF

V: TRBV7-9
J: TRBJ2-2
D: -
size: once
DNA: TGTGCCAGTGGGACTGGCGCGAACACCGGGGAGCTGTTTTTT
CDR3: CASGTGANTGELFF

V: TRBV11-2
J: TRBJ1-6
D: -
size: -
DNA: TGTGCCACCCCCGGGGAGGGAGGTCCACCCCTCCACTTT
CDR3: CATPGEGGPPLHF

V: TRBV10-2
J: TRBJ1-2
D: -
size: -
DNA: TGCGCCAGCAGCGAACCCGAACGGGATAACTATGGCTACACCTTC
CDR3: CASSEPERDNYGYTF

V: TRBV9
J: TRBJ1-3
D: -
size: -
DNA: TGTGCCAGCAGCCCCACTCCGGGACACTCTGGAAACACCATATATTTT
CDR3: CASSPTPGHSGNTIYF

V: TRBV7-9
J: TRBJ2-1
D: TRBD2
size: -
DNA: TGTGCCAGCAGCGAAGCAATCAATAGCGGGGGGGCCAATGAGCAGTTCTTC
CDR3: CASSEAINSGGANEQFF

V: TRBV30
J: TRBJ2-3
D: TRBD2
size: -
DNA: TGTGCCTGGAGTGTGAACGCGGGACTAGCGGGGGGGCATTTAGATACGCAGTATTTT
CDR3: CAWSVNAGLAGGHLDTQYF

V: TRBV11-1
J: TRBJ2-1
D: -
size: -
DNA: TGTGCCAGCCGCTCTTTGGCGGGAAGGAGGTACAATGAGCAGTTCTTC
CDR3: CASRSLAGRRYNEQFF

V: TRBV5-1
J: TRBJ2-3
D: -
size: -
DNA: TGCGCCAGCAGGACTCTACCCACCACAGATACGCAGTATTTT
CDR3: CASRTLPTTDTQYF

V: TRBV7-3
J: TRBJ2-1
D: TRBD1
size: -
DNA: TGTGCCAGCAGTGACAGGGGGCCATACAATGAGCAGTTCTTC
CDR3: CASSDRGPYNEQFF

V: TRBV11-2
J: TRBJ2-2
D: TRBD2
size: -
DNA: TGTGCCAGCAGCTACTCGGGACTAGCGGATGTGGGAGGTACCGGGGAGCTGTTTTTT
CDR3: CASSYSGLADVGGTGELFF

V: TRBV11-2
J: TRBJ2-3
D: TRBD2
size: -
DNA: TGTGCCAGCAGCCGGGGGGACCGCGCGCAGTATTTT
CDR3: CASSRGDRAQYF

V: TRBV6-5
J: TRBJ1-2
D: TRBD1
size: -
DNA: TGTGCCAGCAGAAAGCGACAGGGAAGCGGCTACACCTTC
CDR3: CASRKRQGSGYTF

V: TRBV3-1/TRBV3-2
J: TRBJ2-3
D: -
size: -
DNA: TGTGCCAGCAGCCAAGATACGGGTAATACGCAGTATTTT
CDR3: CASSQDTGNTQYF

V: TRBV30
J: TRBJ1-3
D: TRBD1
size: -
DNA: TGTGCCTTGGGACAGTCGAACTCTGGAAACACCATATATTTT
CDR3: CALGQSNSGNTIYF

V: TRBV6-5
J: TRBJ2-1
D: -
size: -
DNA: TGTGCCAGCAGTTACTCGTCTACGCCCAGGGCGAATGAGCAGTTCTTC
CDR3: CASSYSSTPRANEQFF

V: TRBV28
J: TRBJ2-1
D: -
size: -
DNA: TGTGCCAGCAACGGGGGAGTTTCAGATGAGCAGTTCTTC
CDR3: CASNGGVSDEQFF

V: TRBV6-5
J: TRBJ1-5
D: -
size: -
DNA: TGTGCCAGCAGCTGGCAGGTCAATCAGCCCCAGCATTTT
CDR3: CASSWQVNQPQHF

V: TRBV11-2
J: TRBJ1-2
D: -
size: -
DNA: TGTGCCAGCAGCTCCCTCGGGGGGATGAGCTACACCTTC
CDR3: CASSSLGGMSYTF

V: TRBV6-5
J: TRBJ1-5
D: TRBD1
size: many
DNA: TGTGCCAGCAGGGGGACAGGACTCAATCAGCCCCAGCATTTT
CDR3: CASRGTGLNQPQHF

V: TRBV19
J: TRBJ1-1
D: -
size: -
DNA: TGTGCCAGTAGCTCCGGGACACCTAGACGGAACACTGAAGCTTTCTTT
CDR3: CASSSGTPRRNTEAFF

V: TRBV18
J: TRBJ2-1
D: TRBD1
size: -
DNA: TGTGCCAGCTCACCCATCGACAGGGCTACCTACAATGAGCAGTTCTTC
CDR3: CASSPIDRATYNEQFF

V: TRBV27
J: TRBJ2-4
D: TRBD2
size: -
DNA: TGTGCCAGCAGTCCTCGACCGGTACTAGCGGGAGTGGGAGCCAAAAACATTCAGTACTTC
CDR3: CASSPRPVLAGVGAKNIQYF

V: TRBV28
J: TRBJ1-5
D: TRBD1
size: -
DNA: TGTGCCAGCAGTGAAGACAGGGGGTCTCCCCCCCAGCATTTT
CDR3: CASSEDRGSPPQHF

V: TRBV30
J: TRBJ1-2
D: -
size: -
DNA: TGTGCCTGGAGTCCGACCGGGTCCTATGGCTACACCTTC
CDR3: CAWSPTGSYGYTF

V: TRBV5-8
J: TRBJ2-4
D: -
size: -
DNA: TGTGCCAGCAGCAGAAGAGGGGGAGCCAAAAACATTCAGTACTTC
CDR3: CASSRRGGAKNIQYF

V: TRBV10-2
J: TRBJ2-3
D: -
size: -
DNA: TGCGCCAGCAGTGAATTTCTGGGAGGCAGGGTGCAGTATTTT
CDR3: CASSEFLGGRVQYF

V: TRBV4-1
J: TRBJ2-1
D: TRBD1
size: -
DNA: TGCGCCAGCAGCCAGGACGGGACAGGGTGGGATGAGCAGTTCTTC
CDR3: CASSQDGTGWDEQFF

V: TRBV27
J: TRBJ1-4
D: -
size: -
DNA: TGTGCCAGCAGTTTTTCTATTGGTGAAAAACTGTTTTTT
CDR3: CASSFSIGEKLFF

V: TRBV19
J: TRBJ1-3
D: -
size: -
DNA: TGTGCCAGTAGTAGCAGTTTCTCTGGAAACACCATATATTTT
CDR3: CASSSSFSGNTIYF

V: TRBV6-5
J: TRBJ1-3
D: -
size: -
DNA: TGTGCCAGCAGTTCCACATTCTCTGGAAACACCATATATTTT
CDR3: CASSSTFSGNTIYF

V: TRBV5-5
J: TRBJ2-6
D: -
size: once
DNA: TGTGCCAGCAGCTTGGGAGGCAACCCTGGGGCCAACGTCCTGACTTTC
CDR3: CASSLGGNPGANVLTF

V: TRBV24-1
J: TRBJ2-1
D: -
size: -
DNA: TGTGCCACCGCCAACTCTTACAATGAGCAGTTCTTC
CDR3: CATANSYNEQFF

V: TRBV4-2
J: TRBJ2-5
D: -
size: -
DNA: TGTGCCAGCAGCCAAGAAGTTCCTAGCCGTGAGACCCAGTACTTC
CDR3: CASSQEVPSRETQYF

V: TRBV2
J: TRBJ2-1
D: TRBD1
size: -
DNA: TGTGCCAGCAGCCGCCCTACGACAGGGTCATTCCTCGGAAGCTCCTACAATGAGCAGTTCTTC
CDR3: CASSRPTTGSFLGSSYNEQFF

V: TRBV3-1/TRBV3-2
J: TRBJ2-5
D: -
size: -
DNA: TGTGCCAGCAGCCAACAACTCGACAGTAGGGGAGAGACCCAGTACTTC
CDR3: CASSQQLDSRGETQYF

V: TRBV6-1
J: TRBJ2-5
D: TRBD2
size: -
DNA: TGTGCCAGCAGTGAAGATACTAGCGGTAACCAAGAGACCCAGTACTTC
CDR3: CASSEDTSGNQETQYF

V: TRBV14
J: TRBJ1-5
D: -
size: -
DNA: TGTGCCAGCAGCCCTAATCAAGATCAGCCCCAGCATTTT
CDR3: CASSPNQDQPQHF

V: TRBV7-9
J: TRBJ1-1
D: -
size: -
DNA: TGTGCCAGCAGCTTACCGATTGGAGGGACTGAAGCTTTCTTT
CDR3: CASSLPIGGTEAFF

V: TRBV7-9
J: TRBJ1-5
D: -
size: -
DNA: TGTGCCAGCAGCGATAACAGGGATGGTCAGCCCCAGCATTTT
CDR3: CASSDNRDGQPQHF

V: TRBV30
J: TRBJ1-2
D: TRBD1
size: -
DNA: TGTGCCTTTCAACAGGGGGCTTTAGGCTACACCTTC
CDR3: CAFQQGALGYTF

V: TRBV4-1
J: TRBJ1-1
D: -
size: -
DNA: TGCGCCAGCAGCCAAGGCTCTGAAGGGGACACTGAAGCTTTCTTT
CDR3: CASSQGSEGDTEAFF

V: TRBV3-1/TRBV3-2
J: TRBJ1-3
D: -
size: few
DNA: TGTGCCAGCAGCAACCGGGACAAGGAGATTGGAAACACCATATATTTT
CDR3: CASSNRDKEIGNTIYF

V: TRBV28
J: TRBJ2-5
D: TRBD2
size: few
DNA: TGTGCCAGTTCCCTGGGACTAGCGGGAGTGGTGGCCCAGTACTTC
CDR3: CASSLGLAGVVAQYF

V: TRBV5-1
J: TRBJ2-2
D: TRBD2
size: -
DNA: TGCGCCAGCAGCTTGGCTTTAGCGGGATTCACCGGGGAGCTGTTTTTT
CDR3: CASSLALAGFTGELFF

V: TRBV30
J: TRBJ2-1
D: -
size: -
DNA: TGTGCCTGGAGTGCCAGACAGGTGAGCTCCTACAATGAGCAGTTCTTC
CDR3: CAWSARQVSSYNEQFF

V: TRBV5-3
J: TRBJ2-1
D: TRBD2
size: -
DNA: TGTGCCAGAAGCGCGAGGGTCCTAGCGGGAATTTTCTACAATGAGCAGTTCTTC
CDR3: CARSARVLAGIFYNEQFF